This T cell receptor (beta chain) was retrieved from a study of cytomegalovirus exposure and HLA in healthy donors. The CDR3 covers 14 residues. The germline V gene has CDR1 MNHEY and CDR2 SVGAGI. The ends were cut back, 2 bases at V and 7 bases at J, with 9 bases in the middle. Study conclusions and caveats: In vitro confirmation showed three CMV-associated chains to be CMV antigen specific. Cytomegalovirus association was assigned to approximately 180 TCR beta chains.

Measured with immunoSEQ multiplex PCR; TCRdb has only the in-frame clones, and not every one. The sample contains about 47,000 clones, roughly 90% of which appear only once. As to this clone: What it binds is not known.

This receptor was obtained from a young man in good health and CMV-seronegative. This rearrangement joins TRBV6-5 to TRBJ1-6; tentatively, D is TRBD1 (5 bases). Material for sequencing was PBMCs. The CDR3 spells CASSYVQGNSPLHF. CDR3 nucleotides: TGTGCCAGCAGTTACGTGCAGGGAAATTCACCCCTCCACTTT.